This TCR beta chain was observed in a study of control samples from healthy donors and cancer patients. V was trimmed by 0 bases and J by 6 bases, leaving 9 bases between them. The CDR3 spans 13 residues. Per the germline V gene, CDR1 is LNHDA and CDR2 is SQIVND (reference sequence). The protocol was immunoSEQ multiplex PCR, while the TCRdb copy is restricted to in-frame clones and leaves out a portion. The sample includes about 180,000 clones, roughly 92% of them seen just once. The chain combines TRBV19 with TRBJ2-7; D remains unclear. Material for sequencing was blood. The receptor comes from a woman under 30 in good health. The CDR3 loop reads CASSIDRVAEQYF. For the CDR3, the DNA is TGTGCCAGTAGTATAGATCGGGTCGCCGAGCAGTACTTC.